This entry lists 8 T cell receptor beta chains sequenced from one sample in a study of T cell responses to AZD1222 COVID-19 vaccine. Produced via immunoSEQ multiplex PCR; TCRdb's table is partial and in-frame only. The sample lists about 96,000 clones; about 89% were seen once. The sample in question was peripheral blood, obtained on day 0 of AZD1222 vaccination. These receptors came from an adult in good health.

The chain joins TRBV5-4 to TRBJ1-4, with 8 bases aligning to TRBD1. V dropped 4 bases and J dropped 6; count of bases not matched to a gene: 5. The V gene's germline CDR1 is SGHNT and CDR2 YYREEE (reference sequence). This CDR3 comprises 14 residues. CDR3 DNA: TGTGCCAGCAGCCCTCAGGGGGCGGATGAAAAACTGTTTTTT. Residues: CASSPQGADEKLFF. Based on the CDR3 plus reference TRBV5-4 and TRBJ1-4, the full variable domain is ETGVTQSPTHLIKTRGQQVTLRCSSQSGHNTVSWYQQALGQGPQFIFQYYREEENGRGNFPPRFSGLQFPNYSSELNVNALELDDSALYLCASSPQGADEKLFFGSGTQLSVL.

Here the CDR3 reads CASSLGLDGYTF. The CDR3 DNA reads as TGTGCCAGCAGCTTAGGGTTGGATGGCTACACCTTC. The chain couples TRBV7-9 to TRBJ1-2; D is ambiguous. The CDR3 runs to 12 residues. Per the germline V gene, CDR1 is SEHNR and CDR2 is FQNEAQ (reference sequence). Trimming cost V 1 base and J 6 bases, with 6 bases left between them.

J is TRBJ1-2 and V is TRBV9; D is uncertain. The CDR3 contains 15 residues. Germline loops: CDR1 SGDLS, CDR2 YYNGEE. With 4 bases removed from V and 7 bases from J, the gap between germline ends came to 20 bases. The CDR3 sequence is CASSPLGKGYGGYTF. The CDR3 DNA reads TGTGCCAGCAGCCCCTTGGGTAAAGGGTACGGTGGCTACACCTTC. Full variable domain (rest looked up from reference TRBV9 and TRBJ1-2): DSGVTQTPKHLITATGQRVTLRCSPRSGDLSVYWYQQSLDQGLQFLIQYYNGEERAKGNILERFSAQQFPDLHSELNLSSLELGDSALYFCASSPLGKGYGGYTFGSGTRLTVV.

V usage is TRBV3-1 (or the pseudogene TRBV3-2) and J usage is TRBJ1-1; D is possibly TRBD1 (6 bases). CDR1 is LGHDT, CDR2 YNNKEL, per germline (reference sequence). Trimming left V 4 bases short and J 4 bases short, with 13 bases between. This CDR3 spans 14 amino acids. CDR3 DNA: TGTGCCAGCAGCCTTTGGACAGCTACCACTGAAGCTTTCTTT. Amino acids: CASSLWTATTEAFF.

CDR3 DNA: TGTGCCATCAGTGAGCCGGGGCAGGGGAATTCACCCCTCCACTTT. Translation gives CAISEPGQGNSPLHF. V and J are TRBV10-3 and TRBJ1-6; perhaps TRBD1 as D (6 bases). Trimming took off 2 bases at V and 7 bases at J, with 12 bases between the two ends. The length of the CDR3 is 15 residues. CDR1 is ENHRY and CDR2 is SYGVKD in the germline V gene.

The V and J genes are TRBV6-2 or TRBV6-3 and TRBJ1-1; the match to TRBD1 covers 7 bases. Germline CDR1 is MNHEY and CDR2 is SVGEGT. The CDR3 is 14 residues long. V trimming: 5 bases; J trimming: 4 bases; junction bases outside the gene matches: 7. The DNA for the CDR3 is TGTGCCAGCAGTATAGGGGGCCTGGGCACTGAAGCTTTCTTT. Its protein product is CASSIGGLGTEAFF.

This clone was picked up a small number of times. The CDR3 DNA sequence: TGTGCCTGGAGTGGGGGCCTGAATAATTCACCCCTCCACTTT. Translated, it gives CAWSGGLNNSPLHF. This rearrangement joins TRBV30 to TRBJ1-6, with a possible D match to TRBD1 (5 bases). Germline assignment: CDR1 GTSNPN and CDR2 SVGIG (reference sequence). Trimming removed 1 base from V and 5 bases from J, with 9 bases in between. This CDR3 has 14 amino acids.

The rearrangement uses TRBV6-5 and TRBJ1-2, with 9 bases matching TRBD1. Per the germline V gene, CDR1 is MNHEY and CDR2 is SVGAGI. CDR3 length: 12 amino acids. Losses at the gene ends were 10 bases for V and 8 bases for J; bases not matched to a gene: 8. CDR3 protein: CATQTGGGGYTF. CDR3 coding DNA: TGTGCCACCCAAACAGGGGGCGGGGGCTACACCTTC.